This T cell receptor beta chain was captured by sequencing in a study of CD8 T cells in Susac syndrome. Overall study: Patients with Susac syndrome were, at the time of blood collection, therapy-naive, maintained on corticosteroids, or maintained on intravenous immunoglobulin alone.

TEMRA cells underwent FACS enrichment and CD8+ and CD4+ T cells underwent negative isolation. About 0.45 to 1 ug RNA was reverse transcribed with random hexamers. TCRdb ran MiXCR on the immunoSEQ multiplex PCR reads and lists one entry per CDR3 protein. Among over 150,000 distinct CDR3 sequences listed, 95% to 97% were seen once. The CDR3 consists of 14 residues. V was clipped by 6 bases and J by 4 bases, with 13 bases between them. Sequencing was done on a sample of CD4+ T cells from PBMCs. The chain combines TRBV12-3 or TRBV12-4 with TRBJ1-5; possible D gene TRBD1, 5 bases. The origin of this receptor is a human donor with Susac syndrome. CDR3 residues: CASSAQVRNQPQHF. CDR3 nucleotide sequence: TGTGCCAGCAGCGCACAGGTCAGAAATCAGCCCCAGCATTTT.